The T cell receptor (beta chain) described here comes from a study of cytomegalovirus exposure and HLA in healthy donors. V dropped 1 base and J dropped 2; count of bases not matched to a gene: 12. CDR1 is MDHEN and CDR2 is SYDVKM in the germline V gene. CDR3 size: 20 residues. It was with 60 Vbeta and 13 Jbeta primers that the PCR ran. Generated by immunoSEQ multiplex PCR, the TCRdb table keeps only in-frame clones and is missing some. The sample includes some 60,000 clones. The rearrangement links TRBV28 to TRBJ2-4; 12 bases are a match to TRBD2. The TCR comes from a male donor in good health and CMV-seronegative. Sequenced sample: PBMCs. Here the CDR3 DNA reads TGTGCCAGCAGTTTATCACCGGCTCCACTAGCGGGAGGAACCAAAAACATTCAGTACTTC. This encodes CASSLSPAPLAGGTKNIQYF.